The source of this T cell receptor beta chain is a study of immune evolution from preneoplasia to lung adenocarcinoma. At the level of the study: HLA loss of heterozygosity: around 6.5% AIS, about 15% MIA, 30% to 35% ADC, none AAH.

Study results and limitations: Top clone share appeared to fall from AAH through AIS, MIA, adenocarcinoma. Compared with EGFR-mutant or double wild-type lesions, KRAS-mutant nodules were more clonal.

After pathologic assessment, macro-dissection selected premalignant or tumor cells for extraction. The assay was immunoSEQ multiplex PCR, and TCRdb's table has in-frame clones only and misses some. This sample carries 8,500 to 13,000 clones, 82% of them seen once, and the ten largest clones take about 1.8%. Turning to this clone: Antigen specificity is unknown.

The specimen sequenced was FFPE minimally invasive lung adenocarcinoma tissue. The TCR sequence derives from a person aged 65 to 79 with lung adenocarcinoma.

The CDR3 sequence: CASSPMTGRGYGYTF. For the CDR3, the DNA is TGTGCCAGCTCACCGATGACAGGGAGGGGTTATGGCTACACCTTC. The chain employs TRBV18 and TRBJ1-2, with 7 bases that match TRBD1. With 3 bases clipped from V and 5 bases from J, the junction kept 9 bases outside the gene matches. Germline V lookup: CDR1 KGHSH, CDR2 LQKENI. The CDR3 runs to 15 residues.